Shown below are 18 T cell receptor beta chains from a single sample sequenced in a study of CD8 T cells in Susac syndrome (dated by TCRdb to between 2018 and 2020). The library was prepared using the immunoSEQ multiplex PCR assay. RNA was extracted using the RNeasy kit, and roughly 0.5 to 1 microgram was reverse transcribed with random hexamers. TCRdb reprocessed the public reads (quality trimming at Q25 with fastp, clone calling with MiXCR) and kept in-frame beta chains. Rows with one shared CDR3 protein collapse into an entry with the most common genes and DNA. This sample holds about 94,000 distinct CDR3 sequences; roughly 94% were observed only once. The ten largest clones capture over 0.3% of the sample. What was sequenced was CD4+ T cells from PBMCs. The receptor source for this set is a human donor with Susac syndrome.

J is TRBJ2-7 and V is TRBV5-1; TRBD1 aligns across 9 bases. CDR1 is SGHRS and CDR2 is YFSETQ in the germline V gene. The junction had 7 bases not matched to a gene; V was cut back by 6 bases and J by 0 bases. This CDR3 has 15 residues. The CDR3 nucleotides read TGCGCCAGCAACTCCGGGACAGGGAGCTCCTACGAGCAGTACTTC. The encoded protein is CASNSGTGSSYEQYF.

This clonotype has only one observation. This rearrangement joins TRBV30 to TRBJ2-3; D might be TRBD2 (5 bases). The CDR3 length is 14 residues. V gave up 0 bases and J gave up 4 bases, with 11 bases separating them. Germline values: CDR1 GTSNPN, CDR2 SVGIG (reference sequence). CDR3 sequence reads: CAWSVSGWADTQYF. In DNA form, the CDR3 reads TGTGCCTGGAGTGTATCGGGGTGGGCAGATACGCAGTATTTT.

The rearrangement joins TRBV21-1 to TRBJ2-5. TRBV21-1 is a pseudogene. The CDR3 consists of 10 residues. DNA for the CDR3: TGTGCCAGCAGCGAAGAGACCCAGTACTTC. Protein sequence: CASSEETQYF.

The chain is built from TRBV20-1 and TRBJ1-5; no firm D call. Germline V gene sequence: CDR1 DFQATT, CDR2 SNEGSKA (reference sequence). Trimming took 5 bases from V and 2 from J, leaving 19 bases between them. There are 16 residues in the CDR3. The CDR3: CSAGQDGLSGNQPQHF. The CDR3 coding sequence is TGCAGTGCTGGCCAGGACGGGCTCTCGGGCAATCAGCCCCAGCATTTT.

This chain uses TRBV7-9 with TRBJ1-2; D remains unclear. The CDR3 extends over 13 amino acids. The V end lost 7 bases, the J end lost 4 bases, and 13 bases lay between the germline ends. Germline V CDR1 and CDR2: SEHNR, FQNEAQ (reference sequence). This chain's CDR3 is CASNRRAGYGYTF. The CDR3 DNA sequence: TGTGCCAGCAACCGGAGGGCAGGCTATGGCTACACCTTC.

J is TRBJ2-2 and V is TRBV20-1; D is unclear. This CDR3 spans 14 amino acids. V was trimmed by 0 bases and J by 1 base, leaving 6 bases between them. Per germline, CDR1 DFQATT and CDR2 SNEGSKA (reference sequence). CDR3: CSAREAVNTGELFF. The CDR3 DNA reads TGCAGTGCTAGAGAGGCTGTGAACACCGGGGAGCTGTTTTTT.

The DNA of the CDR3 is TGTGCCAGCAGCTTAGAAAATCAGCCCCAGCATTTT. Protein sequence: CASSLENQPQHF. The chain combines TRBV11-2 with TRBJ1-5, with unresolved D. Germline CDR1 is SGHAT and CDR2 is FQNNGV. The V and J ends lost 0 bases and 4 bases respectively, with 1 base between them. This CDR3 has 12 amino acids.

The chain uses TRBV14 and TRBJ2-7, with D perhaps matching TRBD1 (7 bases). Germline V lookup: CDR1 SGHDN, CDR2 FVKESK. Trimming took 4 bases from V and 5 from J, leaving 18 bases between them. The CDR3 runs 15 residues. In DNA form, the CDR3 reads TGTGCCAGCAGCCGTCAGGGGGGCTTTCAGCACGAGCAGTACTTC. It translates to CASSRQGGFQHEQYF.

The chain recombines TRBV9 with TRBJ2-1, with D perhaps matching TRBD1 or TRBD2 (5 bases each). Trimming removed 0 bases at V and 4 bases at J, with 11 bases between. The CDR3 totals 15 residues. Germline CDR1 reads SGDLS; CDR2 reads YYNGEE. The CDR3 region is CASSVAEGRYNEQFF. The CDR3 nucleotides read TGTGCCAGCAGCGTAGCTGAGGGACGATACAATGAGCAGTTCTTC.

This chain joins TRBV4-3 and TRBJ2-7; TRBD1 aligns across 7 bases. The CDR3 contains 13 residues. Germline V CDR1 and CDR2: LGHNA, YSLEER. The V segment lost 4 bases and the J segment 5 bases; nucleotides outside the gene matches: 5. The CDR3 region is CASSLRQGHEQYF. CDR3 bases: TGCGCCAGCAGCCTGCGACAGGGCCACGAGCAGTACTTC.

The rearrangement links TRBV29-1 to TRBJ2-5, with a weak D call TRBD1 (6 bases). CDR1 and CDR2 from the germline V gene are SQVTM and ANQGSEA. The CDR3 totals 12 residues. V gave up 4 bases and J gave up 1 base, with 7 bases separating them. The CDR3 coding sequence is TGCAGCGTTGGACAGGTCCAAGAGACCCAGTACTTC. Its translation: CSVGQVQETQYF.

The V and J genes are TRBV5-4 and TRBJ2-7; D may be TRBD2 (5 bases). V was cut by 4 bases and J by 3 bases, with 11 bases left in between. Germline V gives CDR1 SGHNT, CDR2 YYREEE (reference sequence). CDR3 size: 13 residues. CDR3 residues: CASSPSGLYEQYF. The CDR3 nucleotides read TGTGCCAGCAGCCCGAGTGGACTCTACGAGCAGTACTTC.

This clonotype was picked up one time. V and J are TRBV6-2 or TRBV6-3 and TRBJ1-6; D is uncertain. The germline CDR1 and CDR2 sequences are MNHEY and SVGEGT. The CDR3 contains 12 residues. V was cut by 8 bases and J by 9 bases, with 11 bases left in between. The CDR3 sequence is CASGHSSSPLHF. The DNA for the CDR3 is TGTGCCAGCGGCCACAGCAGTTCACCCCTCCACTTT.

This chain uses TRBV29-1 with TRBJ1-1, with 10 bases lining up with TRBD1. This CDR3 has 13 residues. Trimming removed 7 bases from V and 3 bases from J; junction bases left unmatched: 5. The germline V gene encodes CDR1 SQVTM and CDR2 ANQGSEA. In DNA, the CDR3 is TGCAGCGGAGACAGGGGGCTAGACACTGAAGCTTTCTTT. This codes for CSGDRGLDTEAFF.

The chain combines TRBV29-1 with TRBJ2-5; a possible D gene is TRBD2 (5 bases). This CDR3 comprises 12 residues. V was trimmed by 7 bases and J by 2 bases, leaving 11 bases between them. Germline-derived CDR1 and CDR2 are SQVTM and ANQGSEA. CDR3 sequence: CSGRTGQETQYF. DNA of the CDR3: TGCAGCGGCCGGACGGGGCAAGAGACCCAGTACTTC.

This clonotype turned up a few times. The rearrangement uses TRBV6-6 and TRBJ2-2; D call uncertain. The germline V gene encodes CDR1 MNHNY and CDR2 SVGAGI (reference sequence). V dropped 5 bases and J dropped 4 bases, with 5 bases sitting between them. CDR3 length: 12 residues. As DNA, the CDR3 is TGTGCCAGCAGTCGGGCCACCGGGGAGCTGTTTTTT. Its translation: CASSRATGELFF.

The V gene is TRBV29-1, the J gene TRBJ1-5, with D possibly matching TRBD1 (6 bases). With 5 bases removed from V and 2 bases from J, the gap between germline ends came to 7 bases. The CDR3 is 12 amino acids. Germline-derived CDR1 and CDR2 are SQVTM and ANQGSEA. The CDR3 region has the DNA TGCAGCGTTCGACAGGGCAATCAGCCCCAGCATTTT. Its translation: CSVRQGNQPQHF.

The CDR3 region is CASSLVGTGYEQYF. DNA of the CDR3: TGTGCCAGCAGCTTAGTCGGGACAGGCTACGAGCAGTACTTC. This sequence joins TRBV7-9 and TRBJ2-7; TRBD1 matches at 8 bases. CDR3 length equals 14 residues. The V gene's germline CDR1 is SEHNR and CDR2 FQNEAQ (reference sequence). Losses at the gene ends were 1 base for V and 3 bases for J; bases not matched to a gene: 2.